Below are 4 T cell receptor beta chains sequenced from a single sample in a study of molecular identifiers for immune sequencing clone quantification. A single record per CDR3 protein comes from TCRdb applying MiXCR to the PCR reads. This table holds tens of thousands of distinct CDR3 sequences, 25% found once. The sequenced sample was naive CD8+ T cells from blood, with Jurkat cell RNA spiked in. Subset denoted: FACS-sorted CD8+CD4-CCR7+CD45RA+ naive T cells. These receptors were taken from a human donor in good health. Some libraries in this study had Jurkat cell RNA spiked in.

This clonotype was detected once. Just one base apart from a much larger clone, this may be a read error. The chain is built from TRBV20-1 and TRBJ2-2; 10 bases map to TRBD2. The CDR3 is 15 residues long. From germline, CDR1 is DFQATT and CDR2 SNEGSKA (reference sequence). The CDR3 DNA sequence: TGCAGTGCTAGAGATGGGACTAGCGCTACCGGGGAGCTGCTTTTT. This encodes CSARDGTSATGELLF.

The chain has TRBV7-9 and TRBJ2-7; TRBD2 is a possible D gene (6 bases). This CDR3 has 15 amino acids. With 7 bases removed from V and 1 base from J, the gap between germline ends came to 17 bases. Germline values: CDR1 SEHNR, CDR2 FQNEAQ (reference sequence). The CDR3 DNA sequence: TGTGCCAGCACCCGGGACCCTAGCGAATCCTACGAGCAGTACTTC. It encodes CASTRDPSESYEQYF.

In its sample, this clonotype was seen a few times. This may stem from a read error, because a much larger clone lies one nucleotide away. CDR3 sequence: CSTILGQPSYVLTF. In DNA, the CDR3 is TGCAGCACAATACTTGGACAGCCTTCCTACGTCCTGACTTTC. This rearrangement joins TRBV29-1 to TRBJ2-6; D possibly corresponds to TRBD1 (6 bases). This CDR3 has 14 residues. Germline lookup yields CDR1 SQVTM and CDR2 ANQGSEA. Trimming shortened V by 8 bases and J by 11 bases, and 22 bases separated the two germline ends.

On this clonotype: One end of the junction fails to match germline, which may point to a read error. V usage is TRBV13 and J usage is TRBJ2-5; D remains unclear. This CDR3 has 14 residues. Germline CDR1 PRHDT, CDR2 FYEKMQ (reference sequence). The CDR3 protein is CASGLGTGQETQYF. CDR3 DNA: TGTGCCAGCGGCTTAGGCACCGGGCAAGAGACCCAGTACTTC.